The clone carrying this TCR beta chain was seen just once. The source of the sample is a study of T cell responses to AZD1222 COVID-19 vaccine. Germline V gene data show CDR1 as MNHEY and CDR2 as SVGAGI. The CDR3 runs to 14 residues. Trimming shortened V by 6 bases and J by 3 bases, and 15 bases separated the two germline ends. Libraries were prepared by immunoSEQ multiplex PCR; TCRdb keeps only in-frame clonotypes and omits some of them. In the table there are 130,000 or so clones, 70% to 90% of which are singletons. The sequenced sample was peripheral blood, obtained on day 0 of AZD1222 vaccination. The J gene is TRBJ2-7, the V gene TRBV6-5; D possibly uses TRBD1 or TRBD2 (5 bases each). The origin of this receptor is an adult in good health. This chain's CDR3 is CASSNRDAYYEQYF. The CDR3 DNA reads TGTGCCAGCAGCAATCGGGACGCGTACTACGAGCAGTACTTC.